This TCR beta chain was observed in a study of shared clonotypes between healthy human individuals. General observations from the study: What rarefaction showed was incomplete sorted-subset sequencing despite large depth. Sharing across a few donors was seen in 4.5% to 6.5% of naive CD4 clonotypes. An expected dependence of interdonor clonotype sharing on sequencing depth was noted.

The method was immunoSEQ multiplex PCR; TCRdb's version includes in-frame clones alone and lacks a portion of them. Of approximately 1.5 million clones listed, around 98% are singletons. As to this clone: Its matching antigen is unknown.

Trimming took 3 bases from V and 2 from J, leaving 6 bases between them. CDR1 is SGDLS, CDR2 YYNGEE, per germline. The CDR3 runs 13 residues. This TCR derives from a young man in good health. Source material: naive CD4+ T cells sorted from blood. Sample subset: CD45RA+ positively selected. The chain recombines TRBV9 with TRBJ1-3, with D perhaps TRBD1 (5 bases). The CDR3 loop reads CASSAGAGNTIYF. CDR3 coding DNA: TGTGCCAGCAGCGCGGGGGCTGGAAACACCATATATTTT. Full variable domain (rest looked up from reference TRBV9 and TRBJ1-3): DSGVTQTPKHLITATGQRVTLRCSPRSGDLSVYWYQQSLDQGLQFLIQYYNGEERAKGNILERFSAQQFPDLHSELNLSSLELGDSALYFCASSAGAGNTIYFGEGSWLTVV.